This T cell receptor (beta chain) emerged from a study of OX40 agonist ivuxolimab in advanced cancers. Study overall: Three partial responders included one hepatocellular carcinoma patient and two cutaneous melanoma patients. Whole-study results and caveats: In a subset of nonresponders, normalized T-cell clonal expansion was also low. Blood T cells, both CD4+ and CD8+, expanded clonally by week 6 at 0.1 to 3.0 mg/kg.

The V gene end was trimmed by 6 bases and the J gene end by 4 bases; junction bases not matched to a gene: 5. Germline CDR1 MNHNS, CDR2 SASEGT. The CDR3 consists of 13 residues. With respect to this clone: Its antigen is currently unknown.

The table came from immunoSEQ multiplex PCR; TCRdb's copy has only in-frame clones and leaves some out. The repertoire has roughly 50,000 clones, approximately 84% of them found once; the top ten carry 0.95% to 1.5%. The sample here was CD4+ or CD8+ T cells sorted from blood, taken in a trial of the OX40 agonist ivuxolimab. The TCR sequence derives from an adult with an advanced solid tumor such as melanoma, head and neck, liver or kidney cancer. The chain carries TRBV6-1 and TRBJ2-7, with 8 bases matching TRBD2. The CDR3 region has the DNA TGTGCCAGCAGCGAGACTAGCGAATACGAGCAGTACTTC. Residues: CASSETSEYEQYF.